The 27 T cell receptor beta chains presented below share a single source sample, sequenced in a study of CD8+CD57+ T cells in acquired aplastic anemia listed by TCRdb under 2018. These reads were obtained on an Illumina HiSeq 2000. Profiling of TCR beta VDJ combinations and CDR3 sequences used genomic DNA as the template. TCRdb trimmed the raw reads at Q25, called clones with MiXCR and kept productive beta chains. Rows are unified per CDR3 protein, each entry keeping the most common DNA and genes. For this sample there are about 180,000 distinct CDR3 sequences; almost 50% appear just once. Under 15% of the sample is in the top ten clones. Patients chosen for sequencing had shown expansion of CD8+CD57+ cells by flow cytometry. The specimen was sorted CD4+, CD8+, or CD8+CD57+ T cells (not recorded which) from PBMCs. These receptors originate from a human donor with aplastic anemia.

This chain connects TRBV7-8 to TRBJ1-6; 7 nucleotides line up with TRBD1. Germline-derived CDR1 and CDR2 are SGHVS and FQNEAQ. The CDR3 consists of 14 residues. J was trimmed by 7 bases and V by 5 bases; bases with no gene match: 5. The CDR3, as DNA: TGTGCCAGCAGCAATGGGACAGAGAATTCACCCCTCCACTTT. Its translation: CASSNGTENSPLHF.

Here the CDR3 reads CASGSGTESYGYTF. CDR3 DNA sequence: TGTGCCAGCGGCTCCGGGACAGAGAGCTATGGCTACACCTTC. The chain carries TRBV2 and TRBJ1-2, with TRBD1 matching over 7 bases. Unmatched junction bases numbered 10, after V lost 8 bases and J lost 4 bases. From germline, CDR1 is SNHLY and CDR2 FYNNEI. The CDR3 runs to 14 residues. Full variable domain (rest looked up from reference TRBV2 and TRBJ1-2): EPEVTQTPSHQVTQMGQEVILRCVPISNHLYFYWYRQILGQKVEFLVSFYNNEISEKSEIFDDQFSVERPDGSNFTLKIRSTKLEDSAMYFCASGSGTESYGYTFGSGTRLTVV.

This sequence joins TRBV7-8 and TRBJ1-2; D possibly corresponds to TRBD1 (6 bases). The germline V gene has CDR1 SGHVS and CDR2 FQNEAQ. The V gene lost 0 bases and the J gene lost 3 bases, with 11 bases spanning the gap. The CDR3 contains 15 residues. CDR3 nucleotides: TGTGCCAGCAGCTTAGCAGGGGGTGGTCACTATGGCTACACCTTC. Its translation is CASSLAGGGHYGYTF.

The V gene is TRBV6-5, the J gene TRBJ2-5; the D gene is possibly TRBD1 (5 bases). Germline loops: CDR1 MNHEY, CDR2 SVGAGI. The CDR3 consists of 16 residues. Trimming cost V 0 bases and J 2 bases, with 13 bases left between them. The CDR3 DNA reads TGTGCCAGCAGTTACTCGATTGTTGGACAACAAGAGACCCAGTACTTC. It codes for CASSYSIVGQQETQYF.

On this clonotype itself: This clone may be a read error of a much larger clone one base away. The chain couples TRBV5-1 to TRBJ1-2, with 7 bases that match TRBD1. Germline V gene lookup returns CDR1 SGHRS and CDR2 YFSETQ. V trimming: 4 bases; J trimming: 6 bases; junction bases outside the gene matches: 3. The CDR3 contains 12 residues. CDR3 in DNA: TGCGCCAGCAGCGTTGGACAGGATGGCTACACCTTC. Protein product: CASSVGQDGYTF.

The V gene is TRBV7-9, the J gene TRBJ2-3; no clear D gene. V was pared by 4 bases and J by 0 bases, with 5 bases between. This CDR3 is built from 13 residues. The germline gives CDR1 SEHNR, CDR2 FQNEAQ (reference sequence). The CDR3, as DNA: TGTGCCAGCAGCTCCAGCAGCACAGATACGCAGTATTTT. Translation: CASSSSSTDTQYF.

This clonotype was seen repeatedly, ten times or more. The chain has TRBV9 and TRBJ1-1; TRBD1 might be the D (5 bases). With 4 bases removed from V and 5 bases from J, the gap between germline ends came to 15 bases. The CDR3 is 14 amino acids. The germline gives CDR1 SGDLS, CDR2 YYNGEE. The CDR3 is CASSRDGRDTEAFF. The CDR3 DNA follows: TGTGCCAGCAGCCGGGACGGCCGCGATACTGAAGCTTTCTTT.

This clonotype was detected only a few times. The chain is built from TRBV20-1 and TRBJ2-5; D assignment may be TRBD1 or TRBD2 (6 bases each). Germline-derived CDR1 and CDR2 are DFQATT and SNEGSKA (reference sequence). Trimming stripped 6 bases from V and 3 bases from J, with 26 bases between. The CDR3 covers 17 residues. CDR3 protein: CSASYREAPPNEETQYF. The CDR3 DNA is TGCAGTGCATCCTACAGGGAGGCCCCGCCAAACGAAGAGACCCAGTACTTC.

The V and J genes are TRBV2 and TRBJ2-7; 7 bases match TRBD2. Germline-derived CDR1 and CDR2 are SNHLY and FYNNEI. Unmatched junction bases numbered 11, after V lost 6 bases and J lost 3 bases. CDR3 size: 15 residues. DNA for the CDR3: TGTGCCAGCAGCCCCGGGACTACAATAATCTACGAGCAGTACTTC. It codes for CASSPGTTIIYEQYF. The full variable domain, rest sourced from reference TRBV2 and TRBJ2-7, is EPEVTQTPSHQVTQMGQEVILRCVPISNHLYFYWYRQILGQKVEFLVSFYNNEISEKSEIFDDQFSVERPDGSNFTLKIRSTKLEDSAMYFCASSPGTTIIYEQYFGPGTRLTVT.

This clonotype was found once. This chain links TRBV5-6 with TRBJ2-7; a possible D gene is TRBD1 (6 bases). Trimming left V 2 bases short and J 3 bases short, with 12 bases between. The germline V gene has CDR1 SGHDT and CDR2 YYEEEE. The CDR3 consists of 14 residues. CDR3 sequence (DNA): TGTGCCAGCAGCTTTGGACAGTCGAGCTACGAGCAGTACTTC. Protein product: CASSFGQSSYEQYF.

This clonotype was recorded many times. This chain joins TRBV12-5 and TRBJ1-4, with 7 bases that match TRBD1. This CDR3 is 15 amino acids long. Germline CDR1 LGHNT, CDR2 FRNRAP. The V segment lost 6 bases and the J segment 6 bases; nucleotides outside the gene matches: 10. The chain's CDR3 is CASGTGTRLDEKLFF. DNA of the CDR3: TGTGCTAGTGGGACAGGGACGAGACTCGATGAAAAACTGTTTTTT.

This clonotype was detected many times. The CDR3 DNA reads as TGCAGTGCTCAAGCGGGGAAGGGCTACGAGCAGTACTTC. Its protein product is CSAQAGKGYEQYF. This sequence joins TRBV20-1 and TRBJ2-7; 7 bases line up with TRBD2. The CDR3 is 13 residues long. The germline V gene has CDR1 DFQATT and CDR2 SNEGSKA (reference sequence). The trim removed 5 bases at V and 3 bases at J, leaving 7 bases unmatched.

In its sample, this clonotype was seen many times. The CDR3 DNA reads as TGTGCCAGCAGCCAGGAGGGACAGGGGGCTCGGTGGGCTTTCTTT. It specifies CASSQEGQGARWAFF. The chain has TRBV4-2 and TRBJ1-1; 12 positions agree with TRBD1. The CDR3 has 15 amino acids. V shed 3 bases, J shed 11 bases, and the junction held 10 bases outside the gene matches. Germline CDR1 reads LGHNA; CDR2 reads YNFKEQ.

J is TRBJ2-7 and V is TRBV12-3 or TRBV12-4; D gene unclear. Trimming removed 1 base at V and 2 bases at J, with 12 bases between. This CDR3 is 15 amino acids long. The CDR3 DNA follows: TGTGCCAGCAGTTTAGTCGTAGGCAGAGCCTACGAGCAGTACTTC. Translation: CASSLVVGRAYEQYF.

The gene calls are TRBV7-6 and TRBJ2-1, with 12 bases identical to TRBD2. This CDR3 is 15 amino acids long. V gave up 5 bases and J gave up 5 bases; unmatched junction bases: 4. CDR1 is SGHVS, CDR2 FNYEAQ, per germline. The CDR3 here is CASSRTSGVHNEQFF. The CDR3 DNA is TGTGCCAGCAGCCGGACTAGCGGGGTTCACAATGAGCAGTTCTTC. The full variable domain, completed using reference TRBV7-6 and TRBJ2-1, is GAGVSQSPRYKVTKRGQDVALRCDPISGHVSLYWYRQALGQGPEFLTYFNYEAQQDKSGLPNDRFSAERPEGSISTLTIQRTEQRDSAMYRCASSRTSGVHNEQFFGPGTRLTVL.

This chain joins TRBV19 and TRBJ1-6; D is possibly TRBD1 (6 bases). Trimming pared 6 bases from V and 10 bases from J, leaving 19 bases between. Germline V gives CDR1 LNHDA, CDR2 SQIVND (reference sequence). CDR3 length equals 15 residues. CDR3 in amino acids: CASRPPGGAGSPLHF. CDR3 in DNA: TGTGCCAGTAGACCACCTGGGGGGGCCGGGTCACCCCTCCACTTT.

Written as DNA, the CDR3 is TGTGCCACCTCGGGGGGGCCGAGTACCAATGAGCAGTTCTTC. Amino acids: CATSGGPSTNEQFF. This chain joins TRBV10-3 and TRBJ2-1; 8 bases are shared with TRBD2. With 10 bases clipped from V and 6 bases from J, the junction kept 11 bases outside the gene matches. Germline CDR1 and CDR2: ENHRY and SYGVKD. This CDR3 contains 14 residues.

This clonotype has at least ten counts. The chain combines TRBV4-1 with TRBJ1-3; a possible D gene is TRBD1 (5 bases). CDR1 is MGHRA, CDR2 YSYEKL, per germline. The ends were cut back, 0 bases at V and 0 bases at J, with 12 bases in the middle. The CDR3 is 17 amino acids. CDR3 sequence reads: CASSQDVGAVSGNTIYF. CDR3 DNA: TGCGCCAGCAGCCAAGATGTAGGGGCGGTCTCTGGAAACACCATATATTTT.

The genes are TRBV20-1 and TRBJ1-5; D unresolved. Per germline, CDR1 DFQATT and CDR2 SNEGSKA (reference sequence). Trimming cost V 3 bases and J 3 bases, with 12 bases left between them. The CDR3 runs to 14 residues. CDR3 residues: CSASDSGPNQPQHF. The CDR3 coding sequence is TGCAGTGCTAGCGATAGCGGTCCCAATCAGCCCCAGCATTTT.

This clonotype was detected only once. The chain uses TRBV20-1 and TRBJ2-7; 9 bases line up with TRBD2. Per germline, CDR1 DFQATT and CDR2 SNEGSKA (reference sequence). CDR3 size: 14 residues. J lost 6 bases, V lost 5 bases, and 11 bases had no gene match. The CDR3 protein is CSARRTSEMSEQYF. Written as DNA, the CDR3 is TGCAGTGCTCGGAGGACTAGCGAGATGAGCGAGCAGTACTTC.

Here the CDR3 DNA reads TGCAGCGTTGATAAGTCCACACAAGAGACCCAGTACTTC. It specifies CSVDKSTQETQYF. The V and J genes are TRBV29-1 and TRBJ2-5; unclear D gene. The CDR3 covers 13 residues. CDR1 and CDR2 (germline): SQVTM, ANQGSEA. V gave up 3 bases and J gave up 2 bases, with 10 bases separating them.

There are many counts of this clonotype. This CDR3 is CRPGDEQFF. The DNA of the CDR3 is TGCAGGCCCGGGGATGAGCAGTTCTTC. The rearrangement uses TRBV20-1 and TRBJ2-1, with D perhaps TRBD2 (5 bases). Germline V gene data show CDR1 as DFQATT and CDR2 as SNEGSKA (reference sequence). The CDR3 has 9 amino acids.

The V gene is TRBV20-1, the J gene TRBJ1-1; D is perhaps TRBD1 (5 bases). The CDR3 loop spans 12 amino acids. Germline CDR1 is DFQATT and CDR2 is SNEGSKA (reference sequence). The V and J ends lost 7 bases and 8 bases respectively, with 17 bases between them. For the CDR3, the DNA is TGCAGTGTTGTTCACGGGGCAAAAGAAGCTTTCTTT. It specifies CSVVHGAKEAFF.

This clonotype came up a few times. The genes are TRBV29-1 and TRBJ2-7, with D tentatively TRBD1 (6 bases). Trimming cost V 3 bases and J 6 bases, with 9 bases left between them. CDR1 is SQVTM and CDR2 is ANQGSEA in the germline V gene. The CDR3 is 11 residues long. This chain's CDR3 is CSVERGTEQYF. CDR3 nucleotides: TGCAGCGTTGAGAGGGGGACCGAGCAGTACTTC.

V usage is TRBV10-3 and J usage is TRBJ1-2; no reliable D call. This CDR3 comprises 14 residues. The ends were cut back, 0 bases at V and 4 bases at J, with 9 bases in the middle. CDR1 and CDR2 (germline): ENHRY, SYGVKD. In DNA, the CDR3 is TGTGCCATCAGTGAGTCGGAGTCGTTCTATGGCTACACCTTC. Protein sequence: CAISESESFYGYTF.

This chain connects TRBV9 to TRBJ2-2, with a weak D call TRBD2 (6 bases). Germline loops: CDR1 SGDLS, CDR2 YYNGEE. This CDR3 region has 14 residues. The ends were cut back, 7 bases at V and 6 bases at J, with 16 bases in the middle. Here the CDR3 reads CASAQRLGAGELFF. The CDR3 region has the DNA TGTGCCAGCGCCCAGCGACTAGGGGCCGGGGAGCTGTTTTTT.

This clonotype appeared many times. V usage is TRBV5-1 and J usage is TRBJ1-4, with D unclear. V was shortened by 0 bases and J by 7 bases, with 13 bases between the two germline ends. From germline, CDR1 is SGHRS and CDR2 YFSETQ. This CDR3 comprises 15 residues. The CDR3 DNA sequence: TGCGCCAGCAGCTTGGAGTCCGGGGTTCGTGAAAAACTGTTTTTT. It encodes CASSLESGVREKLFF.